A single sample gave rise to the 15 T cell receptor beta chains below, sequenced in a study of blood T cell repertoires in COVID-19. The table came from immunoSEQ multiplex PCR; TCRdb's copy has only in-frame clones and leaves some out. The table records 120,000 to 150,000 clones, around four fifths of them present only once. Sequenced sample: peripheral blood. These receptors were taken from a woman aged 40 to 50 with active or convalescent COVID-19.

V and J are TRBV11-2 and TRBJ2-1, with TRBD2 identical over 13 bases. Germline-derived CDR1 and CDR2 are SGHAT and FQNNGV. This CDR3 is 14 amino acids long. V lost 3 bases and J lost 8; bases outside the gene matches: 1. CDR3 sequence (DNA): TGTGCCAGCAGCTTTGGACTAGCGGGGGATGAGCAGTTCTTC. Protein product: CASSFGLAGDEQFF.

The V gene is TRBV9, the J gene TRBJ2-1; 9 bases align to TRBD2. V trimming: 2 bases; J trimming: 2 bases; junction bases outside the gene matches: 5. This CDR3 is 16 amino acids long. Germline V gene lookup returns CDR1 SGDLS and CDR2 YYNGEE. The CDR3 here is CASSVKTSGPYNEQFF. The CDR3 bases are TGTGCCAGCAGCGTTAAGACTAGCGGACCCTACAATGAGCAGTTCTTC.

The J gene is TRBJ1-1, the V gene TRBV28; possibly TRBD1 for D (5 bases). Between the trimmed V and J ends, which lost 1 base and 1 base, there was a span of 13 bases. Germline values: CDR1 MDHEN, CDR2 SYDVKM. The CDR3 is 16 amino acids. The CDR3 DNA is TGTGCCAGCAGTTTATCCGCGGGACGGAGGAACACTGAAGCTTTCTTT. Amino acid sequence: CASSLSAGRRNTEAFF.

The chain employs TRBV9 and TRBJ2-7; D remains ambiguous. The length of the CDR3 is 14 residues. CDR1 is SGDLS, CDR2 YYNGEE, per germline. V was clipped by 0 bases and J by 0 bases, with 7 bases between them. For the CDR3, the DNA is TGTGCCAGCAGCGTAGTTGAGAGCTCCTACGAGCAGTACTTC. Protein sequence: CASSVVESSYEQYF.

This chain connects TRBV10-3 to TRBJ2-3; D is unclear. Germline loops: CDR1 ENHRY, CDR2 SYGVKD. The CDR3 runs to 15 residues. V gave up 7 bases and J gave up 0 bases, with 14 bases separating them. CDR3 in DNA: TGTGCCATCATGTCGCACCAGCGTAGCACAGATACGCAGTATTTT. Translated, it gives CAIMSHQRSTDTQYF.

This chain joins TRBV28 and TRBJ2-3; a weak D match, TRBD2 (6 bases). The germline V and J ends were trimmed by 3 bases and 0 bases, with 16 bases remaining between them. CDR1 and CDR2 (germline): MDHEN, SYDVKM. This CDR3 has 17 residues. CDR3 residues: CASSFPPAGTSTDTQYF. The CDR3 bases are TGTGCCAGCAGTTTCCCCCCCGCGGGGACTAGCACAGATACGCAGTATTTT.

This clone came up a few times. The chain combines TRBV9 with TRBJ2-1, with 10 bases matching TRBD2. Per the germline V gene, CDR1 is SGDLS and CDR2 is YYNGEE. This CDR3 region has 15 residues. V was clipped by 2 bases and J by 8 bases; unmatched bases: 7. The CDR3 protein is CASSVSGRYPDEQFF. The DNA of the CDR3 is TGTGCCAGCAGCGTTAGCGGGAGGTACCCCGATGAGCAGTTCTTC.

The sample holds one count of this clone. J is TRBJ1-5 and V is TRBV29-1; perhaps TRBD1 as D (6 bases). The CDR3 spans 13 residues. V was trimmed by 8 bases and J by 1 base, leaving 12 bases between them. The germline V gene has CDR1 SQVTM and CDR2 ANQGSEA. CDR3 amino acids: CSHSQGSNQPQHF. The CDR3 region has the DNA TGCAGCCATTCGCAGGGGAGCAATCAGCCCCAGCATTTT.

V and J are TRBV5-1 and TRBJ2-3; a possible D gene is TRBD2 (5 bases). The CDR3 sequence is 14 residues long. From germline, CDR1 is SGHRS and CDR2 YFSETQ. The V and J ends lost 3 bases and 2 bases respectively, with 10 bases between them. CDR3 loop: CASSSGLITDTQYF. The CDR3, as DNA: TGCGCCAGCAGCTCCGGACTCATCACAGATACGCAGTATTTT. Combining the CDR3 with reference TRBV5-1 and TRBJ2-3 gives the whole variable domain KAGVTQTPRYLIKTRGQQVTLSCSPISGHRSVSWYQQTPGQGLQFLFEYFSETQRNKGNFPGRFSGRQFSNSRSEMNVSTLELGDSALYLCASSSGLITDTQYFGPGTRLTVL.

The rearrangement links TRBV28 to TRBJ1-1, with TRBD1 identical over 10 bases. The CDR3 is 17 amino acids. The V and J ends lost 5 bases and 0 bases, in that order; junction bases with no gene match: 9. Germline loops: CDR1 MDHEN, CDR2 SYDVKM. The CDR3 here is CASSPVRTGGVNTEAFF. In DNA form, the CDR3 reads TGTGCCAGCAGTCCCGTTAGGACAGGGGGTGTGAACACTGAAGCTTTCTTT.

The chain joins TRBV18 to TRBJ1-1; a weak D match, TRBD1 (6 bases). Trimming stripped 7 bases from V and 1 base from J, with 10 bases between. Looked up from germline, CDR1 is KGHSH and CDR2 is LQKENI. This CDR3 is 13 amino acids long. The CDR3 sequence: CASFYRENTEAFF. Written as DNA, the CDR3 is TGTGCCAGCTTTTACAGGGAGAACACTGAAGCTTTCTTT.

J is TRBJ1-1 and V is TRBV11-2; possibly TRBD1 for D (5 bases). CDR1 SGHAT and CDR2 FQNNGV come from the germline V gene. This CDR3 is built from 13 residues. V lost 2 bases to trimming and J lost 4 bases, with 8 bases between them. Here the CDR3 DNA reads TGTGCCAGCAGCTTATACGGGGGCACTGAAGCTTTCTTT. It codes for CASSLYGGTEAFF.

The rearrangement links TRBV2 to TRBJ2-5; 15 nucleotides align to TRBD2. The CDR3 is 15 amino acids. After removal of 8 bases from V and 5 bases from J, the junction contained 6 bases not matched to a gene. Per germline, CDR1 SNHLY and CDR2 FYNNEI. CDR3 sequence (DNA): TGTGCCAGCGGACTAGCGGGGGGGCCCTCGGAGACCCAGTACTTC. It translates to CASGLAGGPSETQYF.

This clone was recorded only once. CDR3 coding DNA: TGTGCCAGCAGTGTGGCAGCTAACTATGGCTACACCTTC. This sequence encodes CASSVAANYGYTF. V is TRBV2 and J is TRBJ1-2; D is undetermined. The V gene lost 4 bases and the J gene lost 0 bases, with 6 bases spanning the gap. CDR3 length: 13 residues. The germline gives CDR1 SNHLY, CDR2 FYNNEI.

The chain has TRBV9 and TRBJ1-1; D ambiguous. Trimming removed 0 bases from V and 1 base from J, with 16 bases in between. Germline V CDR1 and CDR2: SGDLS, YYNGEE. CDR3 length: 17 residues. DNA for the CDR3: TGTGCCAGCAGCGTAGAGGATCATGGGCCCGGGAACACTGAAGCTTTCTTT. Protein sequence: CASSVEDHGPGNTEAFF.